This is a list of T cell receptor beta chains from one sample in a study of T-cell memory formation after mild COVID-19. TCRdb reprocessed the 5' RACE reads via MiXCR and lists one record per CDR3 protein. The data show approximately 500,000 distinct CDR3 sequences, with 20% to 25% seen just once and around 13% held by the top ten. Sequencing input: PBMCs or a T cell subset sorted from them (not recorded which). The receptors derive from an adult woman who had mild COVID-19 (a few samples of this study predate the infection). Cell type and time point are not known. CDR3s include the opening cysteine and the closing phenylalanine or tryptophan. A D gene is named only where the DNA matches it firmly. Expanded clones get a size class; other rows say once, few or many, or leave the size out.

d_call	v_call	clone_size	j_call	cdr3_aa	cdr3_nt
TRBD1	TRBV7-2	.	TRBJ1-2	CASSAQQGPRYGYTF	TGTGCCAGCAGCGCCCAACAGGGGCCACGCTATGGCTACACCTTC
TRBD1	TRBV7-3	.	TRBJ2-1	CASSPKTGTGYNEQFF	TGTGCCAGCAGCCCAAAAACCGGGACAGGGTACAATGAGCAGTTCTTC
.	TRBV27	few	TRBJ1-6	CASSLSTSLSSPLHF	TGTGCCAGCAGTTTATCGACCAGCCTCAGTTCACCCCTCCACTTT
.	TRBV4-2	.	TRBJ1-2	CASSQGIGENYGYTF	TGTGCCAGCAGCCAAGGCATCGGGGAGAACTATGGCTACACCTTC
.	TRBV7-2	.	TRBJ1-5	CASSLLQGVGNQPQHF	TGTGCCAGCAGCTTATTGCAGGGAGTAGGCAATCAGCCCCAGCATTTT
.	TRBV4-3	.	TRBJ2-5	CASSRRLGTQETQYF	TGCGCCAGCAGCCGGAGACTCGGGACCCAGGAGACCCAGTACTTC
.	TRBV7-9	.	TRBJ2-1	CASSLGDREQFF	TGTGCCAGCAGCTTAGGAGACAGAGAGCAGTTCTTC
.	TRBV7-9	few	TRBJ1-4	CASSLAGEQWGSEKLFF	TGTGCCAGCAGCTTAGCAGGCGAACAGTGGGGTTCTGAAAAACTGTTTTTT
.	TRBV7-9	.	TRBJ1-2	CASSLEGVGYTF	TGTGCCAGCAGCTTAGAAGGGGTGGGCTACACCTTC
.	TRBV25-1	.	TRBJ2-3	CASSESGGSTDTQYF	TGTGCCAGCAGTGAATCAGGCGGTAGCACAGATACGCAGTATTTT
.	TRBV20-1	few	TRBJ2-3	CSGLLTDTQYF	TGCAGTGGACTGCTCACAGATACGCAGTATTTT
.	TRBV7-8	.	TRBJ2-2	CASSFFAGELFF	TGTGCCAGCAGCTTTTTTGCCGGGGAGCTGTTTTTT
TRBD2	TRBV4-3	.	TRBJ2-7	CASSQGVAGVTYEQYF	TGCGCCAGCAGCCAAGGAGTAGCGGGAGTTACCTACGAGCAGTACTTC
.	TRBV6-5	.	TRBJ2-3	CASSPGWARTDTQYF	TGTGCCAGCAGTCCCGGCTGGGCGCGCACAGATACGCAGTATTTT
.	TRBV20-1	.	TRBJ2-5	CSASIRDPQETQYF	TGCAGTGCTAGCATACGGGACCCACAAGAGACCCAGTACTTC
TRBD2	TRBV7-2	.	TRBJ2-3	CASSSPGLADTDTQYF	TGTGCCAGCAGCTCCCCGGGACTAGCGGACACAGATACGCAGTATTTT
.	TRBV21-1	.	TRBJ2-5	CASSKEAKLAAQETQYF	TGTGCCAGCAGCAAAGAGGCCAAGCTAGCGGCCCAAGAGACCCAGTACTTC
.	TRBV6-6	few	TRBJ2-5	CASSPSQGRETQYF	TGTGCCAGCAGTCCGTCACAGGGCCGGGAGACCCAGTACTTC
.	TRBV7-2	few	TRBJ2-3	CASSLEGRRTDTQYF	TGTGCCAGCAGCTTAGAGGGCAGACGCACAGATACGCAGTATTTT
TRBD2	TRBV3-1	many	TRBJ2-7	CASSPQGLAGEVF	TGTGCCAGCAGCCCGCAGGGACTAGCGGGAGAGGTCTTC
TRBD2	TRBV4-2	few	TRBJ2-7	CASSQKATSGGAYEQYF	TGTGCCAGCAGCCAAAAGGCTACTAGCGGGGGGGCTTACGAGCAGTACTTC
.	TRBV6-1	few	TRBJ1-1	CASSEFRGPNTEAFF	TGTGCCAGCAGTGAATTTCGGGGGCCGAACACTGAAGCTTTCTTT
TRBD2	TRBV7-8	.	TRBJ2-2	CASSLGTSGTNTGELFF	TGTGCCAGCAGCCTGGGGACTAGCGGGACGAACACCGGGGAGCTGTTTTTT
TRBD2	TRBV18	many	TRBJ2-7	CASSPPAPGLAGFYEQYF	TGTGCCAGCTCACCACCGGCCCCCGGACTAGCGGGATTCTACGAGCAGTACTTC
.	TRBV5-1	.	TRBJ1-2	CASSLAVTGGVYGYTF	TGCGCCAGCAGCTTGGCCGTAACAGGAGGCGTCTATGGCTACACCTTC
TRBD2	TRBV3-1	few	TRBJ2-3	CASSQTVAGGHRDTQYF	TGTGCCAGCAGCCAAACAGTAGCGGGGGGGCACAGAGATACGCAGTATTTT
TRBD2	TRBV5-1	few	TRBJ2-1	CASSLGLAGPHLVF	TGCGCCAGCAGCTTGGGACTAGCGGGCCCCCATCTAGTCTTC
.	TRBV5-4	.	TRBJ2-3	CASSFRGMIDTQYF	TGTGCCAGCAGCTTTAGGGGTATGATAGATACGCAGTATTTT
.	TRBV12-3/TRBV12-4	.	TRBJ2-2	CASSSGAGSSTGELFF	TGTGCCAGCAGTTCAGGGGCAGGTAGCAGCACCGGGGAGCTGTTTTTT
TRBD2	TRBV7-6	few	TRBJ2-1	CASSLGSGSYNEQFF	TGTGCCAGCAGCTTAGGTAGCGGGAGCTACAATGAGCAGTTCTTC
.	TRBV29-1	.	TRBJ2-7	CSVEELGRVQYF	TGCAGCGTTGAAGAACTAGGACGGGTGCAGTACTTC
TRBD2	TRBV5-1	.	TRBJ2-7	CASSPGTSGRSGEQYF	TGCGCCAGCAGCCCCGGGACTAGCGGGAGGTCCGGAGAGCAGTACTTC
TRBD2	TRBV7-8	.	TRBJ2-1	CASSLMAGGPGNEQFF	TGTGCCAGCAGCTTAATGGCGGGAGGGCCGGGGAATGAGCAGTTCTTC
.	TRBV7-9	.	TRBJ2-7	CASSSVKGREQYF	TGTGCCAGCAGCTCCGTGAAGGGGCGCGAGCAGTACTTC
TRBD1	TRBV5-1	many	TRBJ2-7	CASSGIGQGEQYF	TGCGCCAGCAGCGGTATCGGACAGGGCGAGCAGTACTTC
TRBD1	TRBV30	.	TRBJ2-5	CAWSYDRGPQYF	TGTGCCTGGAGTTACGACAGGGGTCCCCAGTACTTC
.	TRBV10-3	.	TRBJ1-2	CAISDPTISNYGYTF	TGTGCCATCTCTGACCCAACCATTTCAAACTATGGCTACACCTTC
.	TRBV29-1	many	TRBJ2-2	CSARGVGTGELFF	TGCAGCGCCAGGGGAGTGGGGACCGGGGAGCTGTTTTTT
TRBD2	TRBV6-2/TRBV6-3	.	TRBJ2-7	CASTSGVGYEQYF	TGTGCCAGCACTAGCGGAGTGGGGTACGAGCAGTACTTC
.	TRBV3-1	few	TRBJ1-2	CASTSRGAYGYTF	TGTGCCAGCACCTCCCGAGGGGCCTATGGCTACACCTTC
.	TRBV20-1	.	TRBJ2-2	CSAREEGANTGELFF	TGCAGTGCTAGAGAGGAGGGAGCGAACACCGGGGAGCTGTTTTTT
TRBD2	TRBV12-3/TRBV12-4	few	TRBJ2-2	CASSQSGRNTGELFF	TGTGCCAGCAGTCAGAGCGGGAGGAACACCGGGGAGCTGTTTTTT
TRBD2	TRBV5-5	few	TRBJ2-4	CASSPPGGSIQYF	TGTGCCAGCAGCCCCCCGGGCGGGAGCATTCAGTACTTC
.	TRBV12-3/TRBV12-4	.	TRBJ2-7	CASSRTSNSYEQYF	TGTGCCAGCAGTCGTACTAGCAACTCCTACGAGCAGTACTTC
.	TRBV19	few	TRBJ2-2	CASSMSVELFF	TGTGCCAGTAGTATGTCCGTGGAGCTGTTTTTT
.	TRBV6-1	.	TRBJ1-1	CASGISPETEAFF	TGTGCCAGCGGGATTTCTCCCGAAACTGAAGCTTTCTTT
.	TRBV12-3/TRBV12-4	.	TRBJ2-2	CASSPHLGDAGELFF	TGTGCCAGCAGTCCTCACCTGGGGGACGCCGGGGAGCTGTTTTTT
.	TRBV4-1	.	TRBJ2-7	CASSRREDVFSYEQYF	TGCGCCAGCAGTAGGCGAGAGGACGTGTTCTCCTACGAGCAGTACTTC
TRBD2	TRBV4-1	few	TRBJ2-7	CASSQETPGLGEQYF	TGCGCCAGCAGCCAAGAAACTCCGGGACTAGGGGAGCAGTACTTC
.	TRBV3-1	few	TRBJ2-1	CASRPLDGDRNEQFF	TGTGCCAGCAGACCACTAGATGGGGATCGCAATGAGCAGTTCTTC
TRBD1	TRBV6-2/TRBV6-3	few	TRBJ2-3	CASSYKSGQLRTDTQYF	TGTGCCAGCAGTTACAAATCGGGACAGTTAAGAACAGATACGCAGTATTTT
.	TRBV4-3	few	TRBJ1-4	CASSQDVLGQLNEKLFF	TGCGCCAGCAGCCAAGATGTCCTAGGGCAGTTAAATGAAAAACTGTTTTTT
TRBD2	TRBV24-1	.	TRBJ2-5	CATSDTGTSGHKETQYF	TGTGCCACCAGTGACACCGGGACTAGCGGGCACAAAGAGACCCAGTACTTC
TRBD1	TRBV12-3/TRBV12-4	few	TRBJ1-6	CASSLWDRRAPLHF	TGTGCCAGCAGTTTATGGGACAGAAGGGCACCCCTCCACTTT
.	TRBV12-3/TRBV12-4	.	TRBJ2-2	CASSFARTEMNTGELFF	TGTGCCAGCAGTTTTGCACGGACAGAGATGAACACCGGGGAGCTGTTTTTT
TRBD1	TRBV24-1	.	TRBJ2-5	CATSDGTEVQETQYF	TGTGCCACCAGTGATGGGACAGAAGTTCAAGAGACCCAGTACTTC
.	TRBV15	.	TRBJ2-4	CATSGGVAKNIQYF	TGTGCCACCAGCGGTGGTGTCGCGAAAAACATTCAGTACTTC
TRBD2	TRBV4-1	.	TRBJ2-2	CASSQVMLAGDIGELFF	TGCGCCAGCAGCCAAGTGATGCTAGCGGGAGACATCGGGGAGCTGTTTTTT
.	TRBV20-1	few	TRBJ2-1	CSARYGGRYEQFF	TGCAGTGCTAGATACGGGGGAAGATATGAGCAGTTCTTC
.	TRBV5-6	few	TRBJ1-5	CASSLNRQGGEPQHF	TGTGCCAGCAGCTTGAATCGTCAGGGAGGGGAGCCCCAGCATTTT